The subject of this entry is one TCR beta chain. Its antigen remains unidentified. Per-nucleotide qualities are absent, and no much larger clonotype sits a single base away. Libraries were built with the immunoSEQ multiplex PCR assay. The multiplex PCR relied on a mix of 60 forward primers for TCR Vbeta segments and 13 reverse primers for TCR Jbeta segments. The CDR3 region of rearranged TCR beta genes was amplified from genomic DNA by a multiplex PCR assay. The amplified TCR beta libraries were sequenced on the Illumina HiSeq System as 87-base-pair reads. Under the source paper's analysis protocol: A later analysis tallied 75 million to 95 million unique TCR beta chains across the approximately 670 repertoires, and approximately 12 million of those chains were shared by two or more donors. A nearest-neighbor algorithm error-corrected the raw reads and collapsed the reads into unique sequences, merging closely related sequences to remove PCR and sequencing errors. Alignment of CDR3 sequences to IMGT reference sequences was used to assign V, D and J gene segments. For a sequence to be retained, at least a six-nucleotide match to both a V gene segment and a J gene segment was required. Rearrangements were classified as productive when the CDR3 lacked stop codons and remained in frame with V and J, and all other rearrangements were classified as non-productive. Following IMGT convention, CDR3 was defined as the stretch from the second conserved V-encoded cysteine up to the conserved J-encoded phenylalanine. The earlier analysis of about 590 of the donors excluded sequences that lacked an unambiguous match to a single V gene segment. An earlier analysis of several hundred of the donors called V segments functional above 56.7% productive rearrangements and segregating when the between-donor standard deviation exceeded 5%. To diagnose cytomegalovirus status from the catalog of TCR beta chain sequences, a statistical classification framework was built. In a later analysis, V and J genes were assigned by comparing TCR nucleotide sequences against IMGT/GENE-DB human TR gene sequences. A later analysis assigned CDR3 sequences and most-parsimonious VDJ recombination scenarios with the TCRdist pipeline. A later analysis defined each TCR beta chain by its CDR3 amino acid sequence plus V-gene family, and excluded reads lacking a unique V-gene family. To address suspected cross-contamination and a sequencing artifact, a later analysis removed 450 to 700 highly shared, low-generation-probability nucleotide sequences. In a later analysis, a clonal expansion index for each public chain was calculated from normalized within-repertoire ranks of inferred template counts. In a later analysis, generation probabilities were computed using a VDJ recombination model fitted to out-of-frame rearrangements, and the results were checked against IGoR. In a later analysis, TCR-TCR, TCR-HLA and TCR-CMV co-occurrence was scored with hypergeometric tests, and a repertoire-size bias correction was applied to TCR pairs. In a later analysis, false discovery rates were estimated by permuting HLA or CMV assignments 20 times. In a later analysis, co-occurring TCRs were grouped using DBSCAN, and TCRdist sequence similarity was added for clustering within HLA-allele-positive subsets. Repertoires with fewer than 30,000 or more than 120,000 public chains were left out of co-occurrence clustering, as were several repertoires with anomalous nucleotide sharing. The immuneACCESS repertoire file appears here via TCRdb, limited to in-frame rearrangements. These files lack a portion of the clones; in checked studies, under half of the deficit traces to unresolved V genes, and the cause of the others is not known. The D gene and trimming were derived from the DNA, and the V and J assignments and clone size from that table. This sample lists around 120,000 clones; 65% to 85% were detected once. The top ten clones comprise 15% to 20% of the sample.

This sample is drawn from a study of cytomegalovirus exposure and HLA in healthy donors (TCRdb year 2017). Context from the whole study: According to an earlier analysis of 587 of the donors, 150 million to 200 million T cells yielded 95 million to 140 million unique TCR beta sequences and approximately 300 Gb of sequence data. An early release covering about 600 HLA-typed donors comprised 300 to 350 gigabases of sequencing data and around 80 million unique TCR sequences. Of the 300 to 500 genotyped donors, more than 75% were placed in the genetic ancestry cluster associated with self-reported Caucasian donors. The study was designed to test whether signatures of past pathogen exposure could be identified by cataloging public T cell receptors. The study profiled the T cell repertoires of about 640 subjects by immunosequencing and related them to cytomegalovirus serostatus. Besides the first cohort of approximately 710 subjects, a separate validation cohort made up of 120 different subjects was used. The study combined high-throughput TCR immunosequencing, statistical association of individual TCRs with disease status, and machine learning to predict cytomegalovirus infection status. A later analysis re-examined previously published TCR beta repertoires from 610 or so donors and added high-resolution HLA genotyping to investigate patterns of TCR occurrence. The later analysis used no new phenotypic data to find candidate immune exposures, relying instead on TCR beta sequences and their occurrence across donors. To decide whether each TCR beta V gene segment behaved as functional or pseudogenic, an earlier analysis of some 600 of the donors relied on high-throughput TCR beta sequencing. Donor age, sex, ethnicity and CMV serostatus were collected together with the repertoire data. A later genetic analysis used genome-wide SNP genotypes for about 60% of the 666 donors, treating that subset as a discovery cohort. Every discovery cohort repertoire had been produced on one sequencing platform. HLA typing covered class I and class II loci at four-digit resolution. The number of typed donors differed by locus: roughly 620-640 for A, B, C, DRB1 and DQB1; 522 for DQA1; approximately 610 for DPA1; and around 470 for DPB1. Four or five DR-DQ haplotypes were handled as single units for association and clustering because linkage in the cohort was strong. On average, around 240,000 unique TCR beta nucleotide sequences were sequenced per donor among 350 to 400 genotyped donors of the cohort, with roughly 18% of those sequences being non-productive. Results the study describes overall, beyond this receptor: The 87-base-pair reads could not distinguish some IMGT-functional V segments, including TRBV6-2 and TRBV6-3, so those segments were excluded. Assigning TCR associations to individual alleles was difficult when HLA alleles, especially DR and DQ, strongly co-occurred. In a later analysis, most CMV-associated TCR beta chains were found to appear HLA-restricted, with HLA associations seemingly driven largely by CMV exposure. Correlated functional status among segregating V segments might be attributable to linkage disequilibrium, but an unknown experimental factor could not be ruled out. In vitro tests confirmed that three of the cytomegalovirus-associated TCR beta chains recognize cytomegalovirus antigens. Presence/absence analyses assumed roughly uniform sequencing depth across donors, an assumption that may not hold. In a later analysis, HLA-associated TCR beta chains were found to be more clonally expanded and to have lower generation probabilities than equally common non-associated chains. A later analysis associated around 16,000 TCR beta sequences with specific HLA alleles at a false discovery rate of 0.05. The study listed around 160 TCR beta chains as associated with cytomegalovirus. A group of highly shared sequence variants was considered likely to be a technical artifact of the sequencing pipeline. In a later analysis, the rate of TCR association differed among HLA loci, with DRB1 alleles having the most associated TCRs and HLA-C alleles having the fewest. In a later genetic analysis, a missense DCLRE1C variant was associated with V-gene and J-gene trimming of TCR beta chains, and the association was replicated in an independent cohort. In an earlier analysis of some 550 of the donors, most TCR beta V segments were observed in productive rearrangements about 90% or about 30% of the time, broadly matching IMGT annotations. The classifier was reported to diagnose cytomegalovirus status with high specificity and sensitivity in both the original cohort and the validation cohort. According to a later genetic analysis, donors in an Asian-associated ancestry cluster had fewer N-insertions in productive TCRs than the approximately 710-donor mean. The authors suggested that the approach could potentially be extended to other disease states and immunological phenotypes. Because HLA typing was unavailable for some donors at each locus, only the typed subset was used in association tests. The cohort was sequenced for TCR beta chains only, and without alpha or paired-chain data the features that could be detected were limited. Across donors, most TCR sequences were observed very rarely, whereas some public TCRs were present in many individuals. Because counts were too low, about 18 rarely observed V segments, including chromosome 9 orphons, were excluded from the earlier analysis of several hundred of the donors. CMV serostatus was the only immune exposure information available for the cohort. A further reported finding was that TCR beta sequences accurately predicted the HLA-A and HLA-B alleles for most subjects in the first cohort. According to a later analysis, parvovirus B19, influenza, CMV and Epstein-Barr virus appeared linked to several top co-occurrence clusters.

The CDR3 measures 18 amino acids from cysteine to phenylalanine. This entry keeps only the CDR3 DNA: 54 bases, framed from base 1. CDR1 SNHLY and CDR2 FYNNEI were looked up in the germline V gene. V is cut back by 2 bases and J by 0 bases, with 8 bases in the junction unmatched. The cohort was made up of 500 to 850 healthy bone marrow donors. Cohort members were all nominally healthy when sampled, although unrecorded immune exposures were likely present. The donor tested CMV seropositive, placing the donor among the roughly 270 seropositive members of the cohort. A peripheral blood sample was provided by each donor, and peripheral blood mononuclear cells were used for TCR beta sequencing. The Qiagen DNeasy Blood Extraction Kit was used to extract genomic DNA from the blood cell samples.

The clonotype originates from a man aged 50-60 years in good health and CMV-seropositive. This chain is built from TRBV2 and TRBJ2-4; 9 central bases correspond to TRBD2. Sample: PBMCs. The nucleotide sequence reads TGTGCCAGCAGTGAACTAGCGGGGTGGGGTTTAGCCAAAAACATTCAGTACTTC. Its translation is CASSELAGWGLAKNIQYF. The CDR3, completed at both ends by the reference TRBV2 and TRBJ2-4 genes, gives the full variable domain EPEVTQTPSHQVTQMGQEVILRCVPISNHLYFYWYRQILGQKVEFLVSFYNNEISEKSEIFDDQFSVERPDGSNFTLKIRSTKLEDSAMYFCASSELAGWGLAKNIQYFGAGTRLSVL.